The T cell receptor beta chain under discussion was sequenced for a study of molecular identifiers for immune sequencing clone quantification. Whole-study context: Five aliquots were made in replicates from the RNA of about 20,000 or 100,000 naive CD8 cells, and four were sequenced. Study-level points and caveats: Barcode collisions between identical TCR molecules could shrink estimates of highly expanded clone sizes.

This CDR3 has 16 residues. CDR1 is SEHNR, CDR2 FQNEAQ, per germline (reference sequence). With 4 bases removed from V and 8 bases from J, the gap between germline ends came to 23 bases. Libraries used roughly 19,000 to 1,100,000 sorted naive CD8 T cells and 10%, 30% or 50% RNA input. A few counts support this clonotype. Its antigen is as yet unknown. Previously reported methods and listed TCR primers produced the bulk TCR libraries. TCRdb re-derived calls from the PCR reads in MiXCR, one entry per CDR3 protein. Of about 97,000 distinct CDR3 sequences listed, 35% are singletons. The TCR sequence derives from a human donor in good health. Some libraries in this study had Jurkat cell RNA spiked in. The rearrangement joins TRBV7-9 to TRBJ1-1; D gene unclear. The sequenced material came from naive CD8+ T cells from blood, with Jurkat cell RNA spiked in. Subset in this sample: FACS-sorted CD8+CD4-CCR7+CD45RA+ naive T cells. This CDR3 reads CASSSNIDPKGLEAFF. CDR3 in DNA: TGTGCCAGCAGCTCCAACATTGACCCGAAGGGCTTGGAAGCTTTCTTT.